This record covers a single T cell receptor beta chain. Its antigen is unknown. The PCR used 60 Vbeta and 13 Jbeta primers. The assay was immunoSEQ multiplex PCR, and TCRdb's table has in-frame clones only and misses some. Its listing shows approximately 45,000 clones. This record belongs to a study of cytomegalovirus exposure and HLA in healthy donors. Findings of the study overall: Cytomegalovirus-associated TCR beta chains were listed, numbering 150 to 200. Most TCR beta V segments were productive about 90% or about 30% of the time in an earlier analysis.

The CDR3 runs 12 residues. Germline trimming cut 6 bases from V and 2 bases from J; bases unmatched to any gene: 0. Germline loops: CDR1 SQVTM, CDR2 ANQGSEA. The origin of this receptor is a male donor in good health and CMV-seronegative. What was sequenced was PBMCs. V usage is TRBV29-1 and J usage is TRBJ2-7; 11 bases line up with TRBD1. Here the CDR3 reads CSVGQGAYEQYF. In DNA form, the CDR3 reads TGCAGCGTGGGACAGGGGGCCTACGAGCAGTACTTC.